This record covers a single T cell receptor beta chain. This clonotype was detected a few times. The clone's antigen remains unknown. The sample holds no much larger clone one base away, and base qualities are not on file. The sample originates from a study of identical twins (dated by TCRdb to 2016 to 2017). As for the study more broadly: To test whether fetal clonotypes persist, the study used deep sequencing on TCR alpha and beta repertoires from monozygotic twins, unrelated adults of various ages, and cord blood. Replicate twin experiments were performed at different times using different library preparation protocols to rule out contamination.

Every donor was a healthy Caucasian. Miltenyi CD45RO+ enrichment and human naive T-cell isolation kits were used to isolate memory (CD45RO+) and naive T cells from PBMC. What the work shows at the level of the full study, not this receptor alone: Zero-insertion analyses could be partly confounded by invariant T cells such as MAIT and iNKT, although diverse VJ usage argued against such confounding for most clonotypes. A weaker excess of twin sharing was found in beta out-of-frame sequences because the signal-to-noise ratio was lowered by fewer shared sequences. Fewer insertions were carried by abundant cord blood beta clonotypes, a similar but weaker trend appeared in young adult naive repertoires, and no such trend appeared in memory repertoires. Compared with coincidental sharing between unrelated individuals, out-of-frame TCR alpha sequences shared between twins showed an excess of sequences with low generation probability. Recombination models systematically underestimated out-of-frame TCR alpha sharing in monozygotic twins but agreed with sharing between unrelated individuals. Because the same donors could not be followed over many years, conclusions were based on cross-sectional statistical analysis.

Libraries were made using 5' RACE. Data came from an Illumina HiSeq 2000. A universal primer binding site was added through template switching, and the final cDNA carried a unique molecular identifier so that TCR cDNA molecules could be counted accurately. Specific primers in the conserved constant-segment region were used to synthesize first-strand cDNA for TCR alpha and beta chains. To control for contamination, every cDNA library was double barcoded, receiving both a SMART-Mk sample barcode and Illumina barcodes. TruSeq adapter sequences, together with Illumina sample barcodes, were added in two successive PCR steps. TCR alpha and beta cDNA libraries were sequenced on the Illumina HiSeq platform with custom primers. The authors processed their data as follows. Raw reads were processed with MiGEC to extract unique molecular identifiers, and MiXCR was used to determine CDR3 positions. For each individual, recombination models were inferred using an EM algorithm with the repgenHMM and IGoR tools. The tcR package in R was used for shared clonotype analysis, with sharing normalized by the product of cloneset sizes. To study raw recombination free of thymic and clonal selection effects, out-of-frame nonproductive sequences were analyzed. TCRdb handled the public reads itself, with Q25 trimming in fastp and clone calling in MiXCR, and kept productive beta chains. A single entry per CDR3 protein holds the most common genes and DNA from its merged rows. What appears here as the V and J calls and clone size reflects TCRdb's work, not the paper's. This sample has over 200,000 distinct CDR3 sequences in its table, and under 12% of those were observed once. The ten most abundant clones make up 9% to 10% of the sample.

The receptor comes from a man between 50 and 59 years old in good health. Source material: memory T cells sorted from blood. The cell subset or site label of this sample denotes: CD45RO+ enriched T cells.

The CDR3 loop reads CASSLVSGGDEKLFF. The nucleotides read TGTGCCAGCAGCTTAGTGTCAGGGGGAGATGAAAAACTGTTTTTT. Recombination joined TRBV7-2 with TRBJ1-4; 7 central bases correspond to TRBD1. Germline trimming: 1 base from V, 6 bases from J; junction bases outside gene matches: 5. From a lookup of the germline V gene, CDR1 and CDR2 are SGHTA and FQGNSA. Inclusive of the bounding cysteine and phenylalanine, the CDR3 is 15 residues long. Just the 45-base CDR3 DNA is kept, in frame starting at base 1.